The 28 T cell receptor beta chains reported below all come from one sample, sequenced in a study of blood T cell repertoires in COVID-19. Sequencing was performed with immunoSEQ multiplex PCR; in TCRdb, only in-frame clones are kept and a portion is missing. This sample has around 230,000 clones, with less than 90% found just once. Sequenced input: peripheral blood. Receptors were obtained from a man aged 35 to 55 with acute or convalescent COVID-19.

The J gene is TRBJ1-2, the V gene TRBV19; the D gene is possibly TRBD1 (6 bases). Trimming removed 7 bases from V and 3 bases from J, with 12 bases in between. This CDR3 contains 13 residues. CDR1 is LNHDA and CDR2 is SQIVND in the germline V gene (reference sequence). This CDR3 is CASKARTDYGYTF. Here the CDR3 DNA reads TGTGCCAGTAAGGCTCGGACAGACTATGGCTACACCTTC. The whole variable domain, remainder taken from reference TRBV19 and TRBJ1-2, is DGGITQSPKYLFRKEGQNVTLSCEQNLNHDAMYWYRQDPGQGLRLIYYSQIVNDFQKGDIAEGYSVSREKKESFPLTVTSAQKNPTAFYLCASKARTDYGYTFGSGTRLTVV.

This chain links TRBV25-1 with TRBJ2-3, with D possibly TRBD2 on 5 matching bases. Germline loops: CDR1 MGHDK, CDR2 SYGVNS. The CDR3 has 12 residues. Trimming took 6 bases from V and 6 from J, leaving 10 bases between them. The CDR3 DNA is TGTGCCAGCAGCGCCCGGAGGGATACGCAGTATTTT. It encodes CASSARRDTQYF.

V is TRBV3-1 (or the pseudogene TRBV3-2) and J is TRBJ2-5; possibly TRBD1 for D (5 bases). The CDR3 covers 13 residues. Trimming pared 4 bases from V and 7 bases from J, leaving 13 bases between. Germline V gene sequence: CDR1 LGHDT, CDR2 YNNKEL (reference sequence). The CDR3 nucleotides are TGTGCCAGCAGCCGACAGCGCGGTGTGACCCAGTACTTC. It specifies CASSRQRGVTQYF.

The gene calls are TRBV6-6 and TRBJ2-7, with 7 nucleotides matching TRBD1. The CDR3 loop spans 14 amino acids. Germline CDR1 is MNHNY and CDR2 is SVGAGI (reference sequence). Trimming took 5 bases from V and 0 from J; bases not matched to a gene: 4. Here the CDR3 reads CASSPRDSSYEQYF. The DNA for the CDR3 is TGTGCCAGCAGTCCCCGGGACAGCTCCTACGAGCAGTACTTC.

The CDR3 loop is CASSLSVNEQFF. The CDR3 nucleotides read TGTGCCAGCAGCTTATCCGTCAATGAGCAGTTCTTC. The J gene is TRBJ2-1, the V gene TRBV7-9; D ambiguous. The CDR3 is 12 residues long. V dropped 2 bases and J dropped 6 bases, with 5 bases sitting between them. Germline assignment: CDR1 SEHNR and CDR2 FQNEAQ (reference sequence). The entire variable domain, with the rest obtained from reference TRBV7-9 and TRBJ2-1, is as follows: DTGVSQNPRHKITKRGQNVTFRCDPISEHNRLYWYRQTLGQGPEFLTYFQNEAQLEKSRLLSDRFSAERPKGSFSTLEIQRTEQGDSAMYLCASSLSVNEQFFGPGTRLTVL.

The chain recombines TRBV3-1 (or the pseudogene TRBV3-2) with TRBJ2-1; tentative D call: TRBD2 (6 bases). There are 15 residues in the CDR3. From germline, CDR1 is LGHDT and CDR2 YNNKEL (reference sequence). Deletions cut 6 bases from V and 0 bases from J, with 12 bases between. DNA of the CDR3: TGTGCCAGCAGACGGAGGGAGGCCTCCTACAATGAGCAGTTCTTC. It codes for CASRRREASYNEQFF.

The chain employs TRBV11-2 and TRBJ2-7; 9 bases are a match to TRBD1. V trimming: 1 base; J trimming: 4 bases; junction bases outside the gene matches: 5. The CDR3 length is 15 residues. Germline V gives CDR1 SGHAT, CDR2 FQNNGV. DNA for the CDR3: TGTGCCAGCAGCTTAGTCTCGGACAGGGGTTACGAGCAGTACTTC. Translation gives CASSLVSDRGYEQYF. The full variable domain, completed using reference TRBV11-2 and TRBJ2-7, is EAGVAQSPRYKIIEKRQSVAFWCNPISGHATLYWYQQILGQGPKLLIQFQNNGVVDDSQLPKDRFSAERLKGVDSTLKIQPAKLEDSAVYLCASSLVSDRGYEQYFGPGTRLTVT.

The chain is built from TRBV6-5 and TRBJ1-3; D call uncertain. CDR1 is MNHEY, CDR2 SVGAGI, per germline. V lost 9 bases to trimming and J lost 0 bases, with 6 bases between them. This CDR3 comprises 12 residues. The CDR3 DNA is TGTGCCAGTACAAGCTCTGGAAACACCATATATTTT. Translating gives CASTSSGNTIYF.

The chain couples TRBV18 to TRBJ2-2; 11 nucleotides line up with TRBD1. There are 16 residues in the CDR3. The junction had 6 bases not matched to a gene; V was cut back by 5 bases and J by 4 bases. CDR1 and CDR2 from the germline V gene are KGHSH and LQKENI. The CDR3 region is CASSRTGGWSTGELFF. In DNA form, the CDR3 reads TGTGCCAGCTCAAGGACAGGGGGCTGGAGCACCGGGGAGCTGTTTTTT.

The J gene is TRBJ2-5, the V gene TRBV4-2, with 10 nucleotides matching TRBD2. J lost 4 bases, V lost 0 bases, and 5 bases had no gene match. CDR3 size: 16 residues. The germline V gene has CDR1 LGHNA and CDR2 YNFKEQ. The CDR3 DNA reads TGTGCCAGCAGCCAAGATCTAACTAGCGGGGCAGAGACCCAGTACTTC. Protein product: CASSQDLTSGAETQYF.

This rearrangement joins TRBV5-1 to TRBJ1-1, with a possible D match to TRBD1 (5 bases). Trimming shortened V by 0 bases and J by 0 bases, and 9 bases separated the two germline ends. The CDR3 loop spans 15 amino acids. CDR1 and CDR2 from the germline V gene are SGHRS and YFSETQ. This CDR3 is CASSLAGGLNTEAFF. CDR3 DNA: TGCGCCAGCAGCTTGGCCGGGGGATTGAACACTGAAGCTTTCTTT.

The chain has TRBV7-8 and TRBJ1-5; D possibly corresponds to TRBD1 (5 bases). The V and J ends lost 5 bases and 1 base respectively, with 12 bases between them. Germline V gene lookup returns CDR1 SGHVS and CDR2 FQNEAQ. The CDR3 is 15 residues long. The CDR3 DNA sequence: TGTGCCAGCAGCCCCGTCGGGGGAAGCAATCAGCCCCAGCATTTT. Translation: CASSPVGGSNQPQHF.

This chain connects TRBV6-4 to TRBJ1-1, with D uncertain. The CDR3 extends over 13 amino acids. From germline, CDR1 is MRHNA and CDR2 SNTAGT. V lost 8 bases and J lost 6, with 16 bases in between. The CDR3 sequence: CASGREMSSEAFF. CDR3 in DNA: TGTGCCAGCGGGAGGGAGATGAGCTCTGAAGCTTTCTTT.

The rearrangement uses TRBV9 and TRBJ2-7; tentatively, D is TRBD1 (6 bases). Trimming took off 4 bases at V and 2 bases at J, with 13 bases between the two ends. The germline V gene encodes CDR1 SGDLS and CDR2 YYNGEE. This CDR3 contains 14 residues. The CDR3 coding sequence is TGTGCCAGCAGCACCCGGGACAACCCCTACGAGCAGTACTTC. Translated: CASSTRDNPYEQYF.

This sequence joins TRBV2 and TRBJ1-4, with TRBD1 matching over 7 bases. J was trimmed by 7 bases and V by 5 bases; bases with no gene match: 7. CDR1 and CDR2 from the germline V gene are SNHLY and FYNNEI. The CDR3 extends over 14 amino acids. The CDR3 spells CASSPTGVGEKLFF. CDR3 nucleotides: TGTGCCAGCAGTCCAACAGGGGTGGGTGAAAAACTGTTTTTT.

The chain recombines TRBV7-6 with TRBJ2-3; 8 bases align to TRBD2. The germline gives CDR1 SGHVS, CDR2 FNYEAQ. The J segment lost 2 bases and the V segment lost 5 bases, leaving 12 bases of the junction unmatched. The CDR3 is made up of 17 amino acids. CDR3 sequence: CASSVLPAGVLTDTQYF. The CDR3 DNA reads as TGTGCCAGCAGCGTCCTGCCAGCGGGGGTACTCACAGATACGCAGTATTTT. Together with reference TRBV7-6 and TRBJ2-3, the CDR3 gives the full variable domain: GAGVSQSPRYKVTKRGQDVALRCDPISGHVSLYWYRQALGQGPEFLTYFNYEAQQDKSGLPNDRFSAERPEGSISTLTIQRTEQRDSAMYRCASSVLPAGVLTDTQYFGPGTRLTVL.

V is TRBV21-1 and J is TRBJ2-7; TRBD1 was called by the table and not checked on the DNA. TRBV21-1 is annotated as a pseudogene. This CDR3 is 16 amino acids long. This CDR3 is CASHVVRDTPPYEQYF. The CDR3 DNA is TGTGCCAGCCATGTCGTCCGGGACACGCCTCCCTACGAGCAGTACTTC.

In this sample, this clone turned up once. The chain combines TRBV24-1 with TRBJ2-3; 8 bases map to TRBD1. V was pared by 6 bases and J by 0 bases, with 4 bases of the junction left unmatched. The length of the CDR3 is 15 residues. Germline V gene data show CDR1 as KGHDR and CDR2 as SFDVKD. The CDR3 protein is CATSRGQASTDTQYF. The CDR3 DNA reads as TGTGCCACCAGTCGGGGACAGGCGAGCACAGATACGCAGTATTTT.

This sequence joins TRBV6-2 or TRBV6-3 and TRBJ1-4; perhaps TRBD1 as D (5 bases). The CDR3 is made up of 15 amino acids. The V gene's germline CDR1 is MNHEY and CDR2 SVGEGT. V gave up 6 bases and J gave up 7 bases, with 18 bases separating them. The CDR3 bases are TGTGCCAGCAGATACGATGGTCTAGGGGCTGAAAAACTGTTTTTT. Encoded protein: CASRYDGLGAEKLFF.

The chain recombines TRBV6-1 with TRBJ2-1; TRBD2 matches 10 bases. The germline V gene has CDR1 MNHNS and CDR2 SASEGT. This CDR3 contains 15 residues. The J segment lost 9 bases and the V segment lost 1 base, leaving 6 bases of the junction unmatched. The CDR3 spells CASSEESGGAGEQFF. In DNA, the CDR3 is TGTGCCAGCAGTGAAGAAAGCGGGGGGGCCGGTGAGCAGTTCTTC.

This clone was seen once. The V and J genes are TRBV5-6 and TRBJ1-2; the D gene is possibly TRBD1 (6 bases). This CDR3 is 17 amino acids long. With 3 bases removed from V and 7 bases from J, the gap between germline ends came to 25 bases. The germline CDR1 and CDR2 sequences are SGHDT and YYEEEE. As DNA, the CDR3 is TGTGCCAGCAGCTCATGGACGGGCCAGGGGATAGCAGGTGGCTACACCTTC. Its translation: CASSSWTGQGIAGGYTF.

This sequence joins TRBV9 and TRBJ2-5; D possibly corresponds to TRBD1 (5 bases). Per the germline V gene, CDR1 is SGDLS and CDR2 is YYNGEE. The ends were cut back, 0 bases at V and 1 base at J, with 10 bases in the middle. The CDR3 sequence is 15 residues long. DNA of the CDR3: TGTGCCAGCAGCGTAGCTCTAGGGGTCCAAGAGACCCAGTACTTC. Its protein product is CASSVALGVQETQYF.

This chain uses TRBV5-4 with TRBJ2-2; 12 bases agree with TRBD1. Germline CDR1 reads SGHNT; CDR2 reads YYREEE (reference sequence). V shed 0 bases, J shed 5 bases, and the junction held 5 bases outside the gene matches. The length of the CDR3 is 17 residues. The CDR3 sequence is CASSLEGQGAKTGELFF. DNA of the CDR3: TGTGCCAGCAGCTTGGAGGGACAGGGGGCAAAAACCGGGGAGCTGTTTTTT.

V and J are TRBV7-8 and TRBJ2-7, with D perhaps TRBD2 (7 bases). The germline CDR1 and CDR2 sequences are SGHVS and FQNEAQ. The CDR3 consists of 15 residues. Trimming took off 5 bases at V and 0 bases at J, with 14 bases between the two ends. The CDR3 sequence: CASSLVGGLSYEQYF. CDR3 nucleotide sequence: TGTGCCAGCAGCCTAGTCGGGGGGCTCTCCTACGAGCAGTACTTC.

The gene calls are TRBV18 and TRBJ1-1; 8 nucleotides agree with TRBD1. The length of the CDR3 is 13 residues. Germline values: CDR1 KGHSH, CDR2 LQKENI. Unmatched junction bases numbered 6, after V lost 6 bases and J lost 6 bases. CDR3 DNA sequence: TGTGCCAGCTCGCGTGACAGGGGCTCTGAAGCTTTCTTT. The encoded protein is CASSRDRGSEAFF.

This rearrangement joins TRBV6-5 to TRBJ2-7; TRBD2 matches at 9 bases. CDR1 MNHEY and CDR2 SVGAGI come from the germline V gene. CDR3 length: 14 amino acids. The V gene end was trimmed by 6 bases and the J gene end by 6 bases; junction bases not matched to a gene: 9. In DNA, the CDR3 is TGTGCCAGCAGATTCGGCCTAGCGGGAAGCGAGCAGTACTTC. Its protein is CASRFGLAGSEQYF.

As for this clone: A junction boundary mismatches the germline segment, possibly from a read error. The J gene is TRBJ2-7, the V gene TRBV7-7; perhaps TRBD1 as D (5 bases). Germline lookup yields CDR1 SSHAT and CDR2 FNYEAQ (reference sequence). This CDR3 comprises 13 residues. CDR3 sequence: CASSFGRENEQYF. The CDR3 DNA is TGTGCTAGCAGCTTTGGCAGGGAAAACGAGCAGTACTTC.

V gene TRBV7-2 combines with J gene TRBJ2-2; 8 nucleotides align to TRBD1. V lost 1 base and J lost 3; bases outside the gene matches: 4. In germline, CDR1 is SGHTA, CDR2 FQGNSA. CDR3 length: 16 residues. DNA for the CDR3: TGTGCCAGCAGCTTAGGGTCAGGGGGCCACACCGGGGAGCTGTTTTTT. Translated, it gives CASSLGSGGHTGELFF. Combining the CDR3 with reference TRBV7-2 and TRBJ2-2 gives the whole variable domain GAGVSQSPSNKVTEKGKDVELRCDPISGHTALYWYRQSLGQGLEFLIYFQGNSAPDKSGLPSDRFSAERTGGSVSTLTIQRTQQEDSAVYLCASSLGSGGHTGELFFGEGSRLTVL.